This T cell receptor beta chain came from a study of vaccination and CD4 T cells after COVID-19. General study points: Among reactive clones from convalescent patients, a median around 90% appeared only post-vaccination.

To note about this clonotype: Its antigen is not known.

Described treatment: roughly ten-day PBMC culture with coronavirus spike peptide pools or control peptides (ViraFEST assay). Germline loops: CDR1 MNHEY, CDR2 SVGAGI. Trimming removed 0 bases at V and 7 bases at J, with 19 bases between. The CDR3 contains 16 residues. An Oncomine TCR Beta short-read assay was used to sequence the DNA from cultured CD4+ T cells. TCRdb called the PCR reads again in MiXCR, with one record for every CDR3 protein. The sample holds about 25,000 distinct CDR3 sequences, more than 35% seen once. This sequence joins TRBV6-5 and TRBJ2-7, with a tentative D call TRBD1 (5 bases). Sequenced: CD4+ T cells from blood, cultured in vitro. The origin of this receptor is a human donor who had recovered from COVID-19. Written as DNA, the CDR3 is TGTGCCAGCAGTTACTCAGGTGGTGGCAGGGATGGGGAGCAGTACTTC. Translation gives CASSYSGGGRDGEQYF.